The 25 T cell receptor beta chains presented below share a single source sample, sequenced in a study of graft-versus-host responses after intestinal transplantation. Repertoires were generated with immunoSEQ multiplex PCR, while TCRdb's copy carries only in-frame clones and drops some. The repertoire holds tens of thousands of clones, with about 90% as singletons. Sequenced material: PBMCs, taken 98 days after intestinal transplantation. These receptor sequences come from a human patient who received an intestinal transplant, so some T cells may come from the graft donor.

This sequence joins TRBV2 and TRBJ2-7, with 9 bases aligning to TRBD1. The J segment lost 3 bases and the V segment lost 6 bases, leaving 6 bases of the junction unmatched. The CDR3 extends over 14 amino acids. Germline CDR1 reads SNHLY; CDR2 reads FYNNEI. CDR3 region: CASRNGQGNYEQYF. CDR3 coding DNA: TGTGCCAGCAGGAATGGACAGGGGAACTACGAGCAGTACTTC.

This chain joins TRBV11-2 and TRBJ2-2; unclear D gene. Germline values: CDR1 SGHAT, CDR2 FQNNGV. V was pared by 5 bases and J by 2 bases, with 15 bases between. The CDR3 length is 16 residues. The CDR3 region is CASSPRSSENTGELFF. The CDR3 region has the DNA TGTGCCAGCAGCCCCAGATCTTCGGAAAACACCGGGGAGCTGTTTTTT. Filled out from reference TRBV11-2 and TRBJ2-2, the complete variable domain reads EAGVAQSPRYKIIEKRQSVAFWCNPISGHATLYWYQQILGQGPKLLIQFQNNGVVDDSQLPKDRFSAERLKGVDSTLKIQPAKLEDSAVYLCASSPRSSENTGELFFGEGSRLTVL.

This chain links TRBV6-1 with TRBJ2-1; TRBD1 aligns across 7 bases. The V gene's germline CDR1 is MNHNS and CDR2 SASEGT. Trimming cost V 7 bases and J 3 bases; bases outside gene matches: 6. The CDR3 is 14 residues long. The CDR3 nucleotides are TGTGCCAGCAATTCCGGGACAGACTACAATGAGCAGTTCTTC. It translates to CASNSGTDYNEQFF.

The chain uses TRBV29-1 and TRBJ1-3; D is unresolved. V lost 1 base and J lost 0, with 13 bases in between. Germline CDR1 reads SQVTM; CDR2 reads ANQGSEA. The CDR3 is 16 residues long. The CDR3 DNA follows: TGCAGCGTTGAAGCCCCCAGCCAGTCCTCTGGAAACACCATATATTTT. Encoded protein: CSVEAPSQSSGNTIYF.

The chain links TRBV5-6 to TRBJ2-4; 9 bases are a match to TRBD2. This CDR3 is built from 14 residues. V lost 4 bases, J lost 5 bases, and 4 bases stayed unmatched. CDR1 SGHDT and CDR2 YYEEEE come from the germline V gene. CDR3 loop: CASSPGLAENIQYF. The CDR3, as DNA: TGTGCCAGCAGCCCGGGACTAGCTGAAAACATTCAGTACTTC.

Details on this clone: Distinct nucleotide sequences in the sample also encode this CDR3. The chain combines TRBV7-9 with TRBJ2-7; weak D call: TRBD1 (6 bases). This CDR3 spans 13 amino acids. The germline V gene encodes CDR1 SEHNR and CDR2 FQNEAQ (reference sequence). Trimming removed 0 bases from V and 3 bases from J, with 6 bases in between. The chain's CDR3 is CASSLAQGYEQYF. The CDR3 nucleotides are TGTGCCAGCAGCTTAGCACAGGGCTACGAGCAGTACTTC.

The gene calls are TRBV10-2 and TRBJ2-1; TRBD1 might be the D (5 bases). The CDR3 is 12 residues long. The germline V gene encodes CDR1 WSHSY and CDR2 SAAADI. Trimming stripped 5 bases from V and 8 bases from J, with 10 bases between. This CDR3 reads CASSFRVDEQFF. For the CDR3, the DNA is TGCGCCAGCAGTTTCAGGGTGGATGAGCAGTTCTTC.

The chain combines TRBV7-3 with TRBJ2-5; 7 bases fit TRBD1. This CDR3 has 13 residues. With 5 bases clipped from V and 7 bases from J, the junction kept 7 bases outside the gene matches. From germline, CDR1 is SGHTA and CDR2 FQGTGA. The CDR3 nucleotides are TGTGCCAGCAGCCAAGACAGGGTGGGGACCCAGTACTTC. It yields the protein CASSQDRVGTQYF. The whole variable domain, remainder taken from reference TRBV7-3 and TRBJ2-5, is GAGVSQTPSNKVTEKGKYVELRCDPISGHTALYWYRQSLGQGPEFLIYFQGTGAADDSGLPNDRFFAVRPEGSVSTLKIQRTERGDSAVYLCASSQDRVGTQYFGPGTRLLVL.

This sequence joins TRBV7-7 and TRBJ2-5; 12 bases align to TRBD2. The germline V gene has CDR1 SSHAT and CDR2 FNYEAQ (reference sequence). The CDR3 totals 15 residues. J was trimmed by 4 bases and V by 7 bases; bases with no gene match: 7. The CDR3 DNA sequence: TGTGCCAGCACCGTGACTAGCGGGGGAACAGAGACCCAGTACTTC. It is translated as CASTVTSGGTETQYF.

The rearrangement joins TRBV4-1 to TRBJ2-5, with 15 bases matching TRBD2. The V gene's germline CDR1 is MGHRA and CDR2 YSYEKL. The CDR3 consists of 17 residues. The V segment lost 3 bases and the J segment 5 bases; nucleotides outside the gene matches: 7. The CDR3 spells CASSHGLAGGPRETQYF. CDR3 DNA: TGCGCCAGCAGCCATGGACTAGCGGGGGGGCCTAGGGAGACCCAGTACTTC.

This clone was observed a single time. The rearrangement uses TRBV15 and TRBJ2-5; D possibly matches TRBD1 or TRBD2 (6 bases each). Germline V gene lookup returns CDR1 LNHNV and CDR2 YYDKDF (reference sequence). V was clipped by 9 bases and J by 5 bases, with 13 bases between them. The CDR3 is made up of 12 amino acids. The CDR3 DNA is TGTGCCACAGGGGAAGGGGGGGAGACCCAGTACTTC. This encodes CATGEGGETQYF.

The chain couples TRBV5-4 to TRBJ1-5, with D perhaps TRBD1 (5 bases). The CDR3 consists of 19 residues. Trimming took off 0 bases at V and 0 bases at J, with 19 bases between the two ends. Germline CDR1 and CDR2: SGHNT and YYREEE (reference sequence). The CDR3 DNA sequence: TGTGCCAGCAGCTTGGTGAGGGGCCCCAAGGAACATAGCAATCAGCCCCAGCATTTT. Protein: CASSLVRGPKEHSNQPQHF.

The genes are TRBV27 and TRBJ2-7; 10 nucleotides agree with TRBD1. The junction had 0 bases not matched to a gene; V was cut back by 3 bases and J by 4 bases. Germline V lookup: CDR1 MNHEY, CDR2 SMNVEV (reference sequence). This CDR3 is 13 amino acids long. CDR3 sequence (DNA): TGTGCCAGCAGTTTGGACAGGGGGTACGAGCAGTACTTC. It yields the protein CASSLDRGYEQYF.

The J gene is TRBJ2-5, the V gene TRBV6-5, with a weak D call TRBD1 (5 bases). This CDR3 has 16 residues. The V end lost 2 bases, the J end lost 5 bases, and 18 bases lay between the germline ends. Germline lookup yields CDR1 MNHEY and CDR2 SVGAGI. Here the CDR3 reads CASSYGLGQGWETQYF. The CDR3 DNA is TGTGCCAGCAGTTACGGCCTCGGGCAGGGTTGGGAGACCCAGTACTTC.

The chain has TRBV28 and TRBJ1-2, with D uncertain. Trimming pared 6 bases from V and 3 bases from J, leaving 14 bases between. CDR1 and CDR2 (germline): MDHEN, SYDVKM. The CDR3 is 14 amino acids. CDR3 residues: CASSGLQPYYGYTF. For the CDR3, the DNA is TGTGCCAGCAGCGGATTACAGCCATACTATGGCTACACCTTC.

The chain combines TRBV19 with TRBJ2-1; possibly TRBD1 or TRBD2 for D (5 bases each). V lost 2 bases, J lost 2 bases, and 19 bases lay in between. In germline, CDR1 is LNHDA, CDR2 SQIVND (reference sequence). CDR3 size: 18 residues. For the CDR3, the DNA is TGTGCCAGTAGTATACGGGGCTGGCCTCCTCTAACCTACAATGAGCAGTTCTTC. It translates to CASSIRGWPPLTYNEQFF.

The rearrangement uses TRBV4-2 and TRBJ1-4; 7 positions match TRBD1. V dropped 6 bases and J dropped 13; count of bases not matched to a gene: 5. This CDR3 region has 11 residues. Germline values: CDR1 LGHNA, CDR2 YNFKEQ. The CDR3 region has the DNA TGTGCCAGCAGGGACAACAGGGGACTGTTTTTT. It translates to CASRDNRGLFF.

The chain combines TRBV6-5 with TRBJ1-6, with D perhaps matching TRBD1 (6 bases). Germline V lookup: CDR1 MNHEY, CDR2 SVGAGI. The length of the CDR3 is 14 residues. V was cut by 4 bases and J by 7 bases, with 11 bases left in between. In DNA, the CDR3 is TGTGCCAGCAGTTCTCCAGGGGAGAATTCACCCCTCCACTTT. Translated, it gives CASSSPGENSPLHF.

To note about this clone: Its ends do not fully match the called genes, so a read error is possible. CDR3 nucleotides: TGTGCCAGCAGCCAAGATGCGGGGCCGCCCAATTCACCCCTCCACTTT. Its protein product is CASSQDAGPPNSPLHF. The rearrangement links TRBV4-1 to TRBJ1-6; maybe TRBD1 (5 bases). CDR1 is MGHRA and CDR2 is YSYEKL in the germline V gene. The CDR3 extends over 16 amino acids.

The CDR3 sequence: CASSLHSGGSTDTQYF. Here the CDR3 DNA reads TGTGCCAGCAGTTTGCATAGCGGGGGGAGCACAGATACGCAGTATTTT. V and J are TRBV6-5 and TRBJ2-3, with 10 bases aligning to TRBD2. The CDR3 has 16 amino acids. The V segment lost 4 bases and the J segment 0 bases; nucleotides outside the gene matches: 4. In germline, CDR1 is MNHEY, CDR2 SVGAGI.

The chain is built from TRBV7-3 and TRBJ2-7; D might be TRBD1 or TRBD2, each matching 5 bases. The germline V gene encodes CDR1 SGHTA and CDR2 FQGTGA. The V end lost 0 bases, the J end lost 7 bases, and 16 bases lay between the germline ends. There are 15 residues in the CDR3. The CDR3 DNA reads as TGTGCCAGCAGCTTAACGGCCAGGGAAGGGGAGGAGCAGTACTTC. This encodes CASSLTAREGEEQYF.

V and J are TRBV1 and TRBJ1-5; TRBD1 reflects the table's D call only, with no check against the DNA. TRBV1 is classified as a pseudogene. This CDR3 region has 17 residues. CDR3 nucleotides: TGCACCAGCAGCCAAGATGGGACAGGGAGGCGCAATCAGCCCCAGCATTTT. Amino acids: CTSSQDGTGRRNQPQHF.

The chain has TRBV5-1 and TRBJ2-6, with 9 bases fitting TRBD2. V shed 4 bases, J shed 0 bases, and the junction held 8 bases outside the gene matches. Looked up from germline, CDR1 is SGHRS and CDR2 is YFSETQ. This CDR3 comprises 18 residues. This CDR3 reads CASSTLAGFSSGANVLTF. The CDR3 DNA reads as TGCGCCAGCAGCACCCTAGCGGGATTTAGCTCTGGGGCCAACGTCCTGACTTTC.

This clone appeared a few times. V is TRBV6-4 and J is TRBJ2-3; 7 bases map to TRBD2. Germline values: CDR1 MRHNA, CDR2 SNTAGT. V lost 2 bases and J lost 4; bases outside the gene matches: 0. The CDR3 has 13 residues. This chain's CDR3 is CASSDGGADTQYF. The CDR3, as DNA: TGTGCCAGCAGTGACGGGGGGGCAGATACGCAGTATTTT.

The chain couples TRBV6-5 to TRBJ2-7; D might be TRBD1 (6 bases). The V gene lost 4 bases and the J gene lost 5 bases, with 18 bases spanning the gap. Germline assignment: CDR1 MNHEY and CDR2 SVGAGI. The CDR3 has 15 amino acids. The CDR3: CASSFPPITGNEQYF. The CDR3 nucleotides read TGTGCCAGCAGTTTCCCCCCCATAACAGGGAACGAGCAGTACTTC.